These T cell receptor beta chains were read from a single sample in a study of identical twins. MiXCR was run by TCRdb on the 5' RACE reads, yielding one entry per CDR3 protein. The table shows 450,000 or so distinct CDR3 sequences, with approximately 15% occurring only once. Separately, the same data were catalogued under a study of yellow fever vaccine responses in identical twins.

Input material: CD4+ T cells sorted from blood. All receptors come from a woman in her late teens or twenties in good health. Each CDR3 is given with its conserved first and last residue. Each record gives: V gene, clone size, J gene, D gene, CDR3 DNA, CDR3 protein. A D gene is named only where the DNA matches it firmly. Clone size is given for some rows only: seen once, a few or many times, or a class if the clone is expanded.

TRBV12-3/TRBV12-4	few	TRBJ2-7	TRBD1	TGTGCCAGCCCTAGGCCGGGACAGGGTTTGTTTTTTTCTGGGCAGTACTTC	CASPRPGQGLFFSGQYF
TRBV7-2	few	TRBJ2-7	NA	TGTGCCAGCAGCTTAGCCGTTCGCGGGGCCCTCTACGAGCAGTACTTC	CASSLAVRGALYEQYF
TRBV20-1	few	TRBJ2-7	TRBD2	TGCAGTGCCAGGACTAGCGATATTTTGTACTTC	CSARTSDILYF
TRBV27	few	TRBJ2-5	NA	TGTGCCAGCAGTTTATTTGGGCTAGAGACCCAGTACTTC	CASSLFGLETQYF
TRBV7-2	NA	TRBJ2-3	NA	TGTGCCAGCAGCTTTATCGGTAGCACAGATACGCAGTATTTT	CASSFIGSTDTQYF
TRBV3-1	NA	TRBJ2-1	NA	TGTGCCAGCAGCCATAGGCCTAGCGTTAGTGAGCAGTTCTTC	CASSHRPSVSEQFF
TRBV4-1	NA	TRBJ2-2	NA	TGCGCCAGCAGCCAAGAGATAAGCAGCAAAAAGACCGGGGAGCTGTTTTTT	CASSQEISSKKTGELFF
TRBV6-1	few	TRBJ2-6	NA	TGTGCCAGCACCAAAGGGGGGTCTGGGGCCAACGTCCTGACTTTC	CASTKGGSGANVLTF
TRBV20-1	once	TRBJ2-2	NA	TGCAGTGCTAGAGATGGAACAACCGGGGAGCTGTTTTTT	CSARDGTTGELFF
TRBV5-5	few	TRBJ1-1	NA	TGTGCCAGCAGCTTGGGATTGGGACTTAGGAACACTGAAGCTTTCTTT	CASSLGLGLRNTEAFF
TRBV4-3	few	TRBJ2-4	NA	TGCGCCAGCAGCCAAGATTTTAGGGTGGGAAACATTCAGTACTTC	CASSQDFRVGNIQYF
TRBV30	NA	TRBJ2-1	NA	TGTGCCTGGAGTACAGGGTCCTACAATGAGCAGTTCTTC	CAWSTGSYNEQFF
TRBV27	few	TRBJ2-1	TRBD1	TGTGCCAGCAGAAGAGGACAGGGGATTTACAATGAGCAGTTCTTC	CASRRGQGIYNEQFF
TRBV6-1	NA	TRBJ2-1	NA	TGTGCCAGCAGCGCAGGGGACTCCTACAATGAGCAGTTCTTC	CASSAGDSYNEQFF
TRBV25-1	many	TRBJ2-3	NA	TGTGCCAGCAGTGAAAGGGGGGAGGGCCTAACAGATACGCAGTATTTT	CASSERGEGLTDTQYF
TRBV6-5	NA	TRBJ2-3	NA	TGTGCCAGCAGTTACCAAGGCTCCCATTATACTAGCACAGATACGCAGTATTTT	CASSYQGSHYTSTDTQYF
TRBV7-3	few	TRBJ1-1	NA	TGTGCCAGCAGCTTAGGGGATTCAATGGAGGCCCTGAACACTGAAGCTTTCTTT	CASSLGDSMEALNTEAFF
TRBV4-3	NA	TRBJ1-4	NA	TGCGCCAGCAGCCAAGGGACGGGGGGTAACGAAAAACTGTTTTTT	CASSQGTGGNEKLFF
TRBV2	NA	TRBJ2-1	TRBD2	TGTGCCAGCAGCGCGACTAGCGGAGGATTCTATGAGCAGTTCTTC	CASSATSGGFYEQFF
TRBV5-1	many	TRBJ2-3	NA	TGCGCCAGCAGCTTGGACGGAGACAGCACAGATACGCAGTATTTT	CASSLDGDSTDTQYF
TRBV20-1	few	TRBJ2-7	NA	TGCAGTGCTAGAGATATAAGCGGAACAGACGAGCAGTACTTC	CSARDISGTDEQYF
TRBV12-3/TRBV12-4	many	TRBJ1-3	NA	TGTGCCAGCAGGGACCAGGGATCGGGAAACACCATATATTTT	CASRDQGSGNTIYF
TRBV6-5	NA	TRBJ2-3	TRBD2	TGTGCCAGCAGTTATAGCGGGGGATACACAGATACGCAGTATTTT	CASSYSGGYTDTQYF
TRBV7-9	few	TRBJ1-5	NA	TGTGCCAGCAGCTTCGGACATCGGGGAGGTGATCAGCCCCAGCATTTT	CASSFGHRGGDQPQHF
TRBV10-3	NA	TRBJ2-6	TRBD1	TGTGCCATCAGTGAACTTGGACAGGCAGTCTCTGGGGCCAACGTCCTGACTTTC	CAISELGQAVSGANVLTF
TRBV10-3	few	TRBJ2-7	TRBD1	TGTGCCATCAGTGAGGGCGCGACAGGGACCTACGAGCAGTACTTC	CAISEGATGTYEQYF
TRBV11-3	few	TRBJ1-1	NA	TGTGCCAGCAGCTTTATGACTGAAGCTTTCTTT	CASSFMTEAFF
TRBV12-3/TRBV12-4	many	TRBJ1-2	TRBD1	TGTGCCAGCAGCCCTCCCTGGGGGACAGGGGATGGCTACACCTTC	CASSPPWGTGDGYTF
TRBV25-1	NA	TRBJ2-3	NA	TGTGCCAGCAGGGAAATTGATACGCAGTATTTT	CASREIDTQYF
TRBV5-1	few	TRBJ2-1	TRBD2	TGCGCCAGCAGCTTAGGACTAGCCGGGCCCTCCTACAATGAGCAGTTCTTC	CASSLGLAGPSYNEQFF
TRBV12-3/TRBV12-4	few	TRBJ1-1	NA	TGTGCCAGCAGTTGGCGGGGTAGGGCCACTGAAGCTTTCTTT	CASSWRGRATEAFF